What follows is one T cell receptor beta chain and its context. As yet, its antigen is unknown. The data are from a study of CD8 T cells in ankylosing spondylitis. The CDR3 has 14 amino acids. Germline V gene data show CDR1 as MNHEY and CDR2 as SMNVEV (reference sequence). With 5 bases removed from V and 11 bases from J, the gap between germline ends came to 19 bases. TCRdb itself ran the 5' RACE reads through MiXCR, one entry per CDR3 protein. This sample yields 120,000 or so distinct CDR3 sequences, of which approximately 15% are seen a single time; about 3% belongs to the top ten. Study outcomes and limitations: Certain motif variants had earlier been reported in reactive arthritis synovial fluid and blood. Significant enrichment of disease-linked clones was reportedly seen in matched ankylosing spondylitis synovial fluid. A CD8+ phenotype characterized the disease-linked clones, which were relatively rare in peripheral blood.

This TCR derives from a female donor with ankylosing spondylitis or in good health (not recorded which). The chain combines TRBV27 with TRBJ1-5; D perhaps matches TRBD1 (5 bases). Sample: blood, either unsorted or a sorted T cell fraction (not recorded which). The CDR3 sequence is CASSPGQGSGAQHF. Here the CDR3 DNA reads TGTGCCAGCAGTCCCGGTCAGGGAAGCGGGGCCCAGCATTTT.